The 27 T cell receptor beta chains below were found in one sample sequenced in a study of neurological immune-mediated disorders. TCRdb used MiXCR to reprocess the 5' RACE reads, holding one entry per CDR3 protein. The sample contains roughly 60,000 distinct CDR3 sequences, about an eighth of which appear only once. Source material: PBMCs. Receptor source: a man between 60 and 70 years old in good health.

This clonotype showed up many times. This rearrangement joins TRBV27 to TRBJ1-1; D remains ambiguous. Germline values: CDR1 MNHEY, CDR2 SMNVEV (reference sequence). The CDR3 extends over 13 amino acids. The V end lost 3 bases, the J end lost 1 base, and 6 bases lay between the germline ends. CDR3 protein: CASSLGQNTEAFF. Written as DNA, the CDR3 is TGTGCCAGCAGTTTGGGTCAGAACACTGAAGCTTTCTTT.

This clonotype was counted ten times or more. The J gene is TRBJ2-1, the V gene TRBV7-2; 10 bases are shared with TRBD1. V dropped 0 bases and J dropped 8; count of bases not matched to a gene: 7. The CDR3 runs to 16 residues. CDR1 SGHTA and CDR2 FQGNSA come from the germline V gene. The CDR3 is CASSLATGQGKDEQFF. The CDR3 DNA follows: TGTGCCAGCAGCTTAGCTACGGGACAGGGGAAGGATGAGCAGTTCTTC.

In this sample, this clonotype turned up many times. V gene TRBV11-2 combines with J gene TRBJ2-2; possibly TRBD1 or TRBD2 for D (7 bases each). This CDR3 has 16 residues. Germline V gives CDR1 SGHAT, CDR2 FQNNGV. V lost 7 bases to trimming and J lost 6 bases, with 21 bases between them. DNA for the CDR3: TGTGCCAGCAAGGCGGGCGGGCAGGGGGGGTCCGGGGAGCTGTTTTTT. Translating it yields CASKAGGQGGSGELFF.

Worth noting for this clonotype: One junction end does not reproduce the germline sequence, and a read error may be involved. The rearrangement links TRBV29-1 to TRBJ1-1; 11 positions match TRBD1. Germline assignment: CDR1 SQVTM and CDR2 ANQGSEA. The CDR3 has 15 residues. The CDR3 region is CSVVEGQGGYTDALF. In DNA, the CDR3 is TGCAGCGTTGTGGAGGGACAGGGGGGATATACTGACGCTTTATTT. Drawing the rest from reference TRBV29-1 and TRBJ1-1, the complete variable domain is SAVISQKPSRDICQRGTSLTIQCQVDSQVTMMFWYRQQPGQSLTLIATANQGSEATYESGFVIDKFPISRPNLTFSTLTVSNMSPEDSSIYLCSVVEGQGGYTDALFGQGTRLTVV.

This clonotype was found many times. The chain recombines TRBV5-1 with TRBJ2-7, with TRBD1 as a possible D gene (6 bases). The germline V gene encodes CDR1 SGHRS and CDR2 YFSETQ. Trimming removed 4 bases from V and 4 bases from J, with 15 bases in between. This CDR3 is built from 14 residues. The CDR3 protein is CASSLGTSKYEQYF. The CDR3 DNA sequence: TGCGCCAGCAGCCTGGGGACATCTAAGTACGAGCAGTACTTC.

This clonotype was seen many times. The chain employs TRBV4-3 and TRBJ2-3; tentatively, D is TRBD2 (6 bases). Trimming cost V 1 base and J 2 bases, with 10 bases left between them. CDR3 size: 15 residues. Germline CDR1 LGHNA, CDR2 YSLEER. CDR3 region: CASSQGTTHTDTQYF. CDR3 coding DNA: TGCGCCAGCAGCCAAGGGACTACACACACAGATACGCAGTATTTT.

This clonotype was counted ten times or more. This rearrangement joins TRBV27 to TRBJ2-7, with D perhaps matching TRBD2 (5 bases). Trimming cost V 8 bases and J 5 bases, with 16 bases left between them. CDR3 length equals 13 residues. CDR1 and CDR2 (germline): MNHEY, SMNVEV (reference sequence). For the CDR3, the DNA is TGTGCCAGCCGCCGGGGATCGGGAAACGAGCAGTACTTC. Translated: CASRRGSGNEQYF.

This clonotype was recorded many times. This sequence joins TRBV6-2 or TRBV6-3 and TRBJ2-3; 7 positions agree with TRBD2. Germline lookup yields CDR1 MNHEY and CDR2 SVGEGT. The CDR3 loop spans 12 amino acids. The junction had 2 bases not matched to a gene; V was cut back by 5 bases and J by 6 bases. CDR3 bases: TGTGCCAGCAGTGGACTAGATGATACGCAGTATTTT. Protein product: CASSGLDDTQYF.

This clonotype appeared many times. The J gene is TRBJ2-3, the V gene TRBV7-9; maybe TRBD1 (6 bases). The V gene lost 7 bases and the J gene lost 1 base, with 15 bases spanning the gap. This CDR3 has 15 residues. CDR1 SEHNR and CDR2 FQNEAQ come from the germline V gene (reference sequence). The chain's CDR3 is CASNFQGTGTDTQYF. Written as DNA, the CDR3 is TGTGCCAGCAACTTCCAGGGGACGGGCACAGATACGCAGTATTTT.

Many counts were recorded for this clonotype. The CDR3 loop reads CAASPGHHTDTQYF. The CDR3 bases are TGTGCAGCGTCCCCGGGACACCACACAGATACGCAGTATTTT. This sequence joins TRBV7-2 and TRBJ2-3, with D perhaps matching TRBD1 (6 bases). Germline CDR1 is SGHTA and CDR2 is FQGNSA. The CDR3 spans 14 residues.

This clonotype was seen many times. The J gene is TRBJ1-5, the V gene TRBV20-1, with TRBD1 as a possible D gene (5 bases). The germline V gene has CDR1 DFQATT and CDR2 SNEGSKA (reference sequence). The CDR3 contains 15 residues. V was shortened by 3 bases and J by 5 bases, with 17 bases between the two germline ends. The CDR3 region has the DNA TGCAGTGCTAGTAGGAGTGGCGGGGGGGATCAGCCCCAGCATTTT. It yields the protein CSASRSGGGDQPQHF.

This clonotype was recorded many times. V usage is TRBV10-3 and J usage is TRBJ2-5; possibly TRBD1 or TRBD2 for D (5 bases each). The CDR3 contains 14 residues. V lost 1 base and J 4 bases, leaving 10 bases between the germline ends. CDR1 is ENHRY and CDR2 is SYGVKD in the germline V gene. CDR3 protein: CAISELAGGETQYF. CDR3 sequence (DNA): TGTGCCATCAGTGAGTTGGCTGGGGGAGAGACCCAGTACTTC.

This clonotype was seen ten or more times. The V call is TRBV20-1, the J call TRBJ2-4; unclear D gene. Trimming removed 3 bases from V and 0 bases from J, with 12 bases in between. This CDR3 contains 15 residues. Per germline, CDR1 DFQATT and CDR2 SNEGSKA (reference sequence). The CDR3 protein is CSARGWLLAKNIQYF. CDR3 DNA sequence: TGCAGTGCTAGGGGTTGGCTTCTAGCCAAAAACATTCAGTACTTC.

J is TRBJ1-1 and V is TRBV10-3; 7 nucleotides agree with TRBD1. V was clipped by 6 bases and J by 0 bases; unmatched bases: 4. Germline V gene sequence: CDR1 ENHRY, CDR2 SYGVKD. The CDR3 contains 14 residues. This CDR3 is CAIRVGQLNTEAFF. In nucleotides, the CDR3 is TGTGCCATCAGAGTGGGACAGTTGAACACTGAAGCTTTCTTT.

This clonotype was recorded at least ten times. The chain couples TRBV20-1 to TRBJ2-1; weak D call: TRBD1 (5 bases). The CDR3 has 12 residues. CDR1 is DFQATT, CDR2 SNEGSKA, per germline (reference sequence). The germline V and J ends were trimmed by 3 bases and 4 bases, with 7 bases remaining between them. The CDR3 bases are TGCAGTGCTAGGGGGCCATACAATGAGCAGTTCTTC. Protein: CSARGPYNEQFF.

This clonotype was recorded at least ten times. V gene TRBV20-1 combines with J gene TRBJ1-2, with 10 nucleotides matching TRBD1. The CDR3 consists of 17 residues. V was clipped by 0 bases and J by 4 bases; unmatched bases: 11. CDR1 DFQATT and CDR2 SNEGSKA come from the germline V gene (reference sequence). DNA for the CDR3: TGCAGTGCTAGAGATCGGGGGACAGGGGTAGGGGGCTATGGCTACACCTTC. This codes for CSARDRGTGVGGYGYTF.

This clonotype was counted at least ten times. The CDR3 sequence: CAIRRGGGGYEQYF. CDR3 DNA sequence: TGTGCCATCAGACGTGGGGGCGGGGGCTACGAGCAGTACTTC. V usage is TRBV10-3 and J usage is TRBJ2-7; TRBD2 might be the D (7 bases). The CDR3 loop spans 14 amino acids. Trimming took off 6 bases at V and 3 bases at J, with 15 bases between the two ends. Looked up from germline, CDR1 is ENHRY and CDR2 is SYGVKD.

In this sample, this clonotype turned up many times. V gene TRBV12-3 or TRBV12-4 combines with J gene TRBJ1-5; D not resolved. CDR3 size: 13 residues. V lost 10 bases and J 5 bases, leaving 15 bases between the germline ends. The CDR3 loop reads CATAGDRDQPQHF. CDR3 nucleotide sequence: TGTGCCACCGCCGGGGATCGGGATCAGCCCCAGCATTTT.

This clonotype was counted many times. J is TRBJ1-4 and V is TRBV25-1, with D uncertain. This CDR3 is 14 amino acids long. CDR1 is MGHDK, CDR2 SYGVNS, per germline. The V end was cut by 1 base, the J end by 8 bases, with 11 bases between. Written as DNA, the CDR3 is TGTGCCAGCAGTGAATTGAGAACGGGAGAAAAACTGTTTTTT. Translating it yields CASSELRTGEKLFF.

This clonotype showed up many times. The germline gene is not matched at one end of the junction; a read error may be the cause. The V call is TRBV7-9, the J call TRBJ1-2; weak D call: TRBD1 (6 bases). The CDR3 has 12 amino acids. Germline CDR1 and CDR2: SEHNR and FQNEAQ (reference sequence). CDR3 sequence: CASSQSISGAVF. The DNA of the CDR3 is TGTGCCAGCAGCCAAAGCATATCAGGGGCGGTCTTC.

This clonotype came up many times. The rearrangement links TRBV12-3 or TRBV12-4 to TRBJ2-2; D may be TRBD1 or TRBD2 (6 bases each). This CDR3 region has 15 residues. Trimming stripped 5 bases from V and 7 bases from J, with 17 bases between. CDR3 region: CASSPGGSGSGELFF. As DNA, the CDR3 is TGTGCCAGCAGTCCCGGGGGCAGTGGTAGCGGGGAGCTGTTTTTT.

This clonotype was observed a few times. The chain employs TRBV18 and TRBJ1-4; possible D gene TRBD1, 5 bases. The CDR3 covers 14 residues. The germline V gene encodes CDR1 KGHSH and CDR2 LQKENI. Trimming removed 1 base at V and 7 bases at J, with 10 bases between. CDR3 DNA sequence: TGTGCCAGCTCACCACTCCAGGGAAGTGAAAAACTGTTTTTT. Its translation is CASSPLQGSEKLFF.

This clonotype was counted many times. The chain joins TRBV20-1 to TRBJ2-3; 7 bases fit TRBD2. V lost 6 bases, J lost 0 bases, and 9 bases stayed unmatched. CDR3 length: 15 amino acids. Germline values: CDR1 DFQATT, CDR2 SNEGSKA (reference sequence). CDR3 residues: CSAGVASGSTDTQYF. The CDR3 DNA sequence: TGCAGTGCAGGGGTTGCTAGCGGAAGCACAGATACGCAGTATTTT.

This clonotype has a count of ten or more. The chain combines TRBV5-6 with TRBJ1-1, with 7 bases lining up with TRBD1. The CDR3 is 13 amino acids. CDR1 is SGHDT and CDR2 is YYEEEE in the germline V gene. Germline trimming cut 5 bases from V and 5 bases from J; bases unmatched to any gene: 6. The CDR3 bases are TGTGCCAGCAGTCAAACAGGGGCAACTGAAGCTTTCTTT. Encoded protein: CASSQTGATEAFF.

There are many counts of this clonotype. This chain joins TRBV2 and TRBJ2-1, with TRBD2 matching 7 bases. The germline gives CDR1 SNHLY, CDR2 FYNNEI. The CDR3 runs to 13 residues. The V segment lost 8 bases and the J segment 7 bases; nucleotides outside the gene matches: 8. CDR3 region: CASGRAGSNEQFF. In DNA, the CDR3 is TGTGCCAGCGGGAGGGCAGGATCGAATGAGCAGTTCTTC.

This clonotype was counted many times. V is TRBV18 and J is TRBJ2-7; tentative D call: TRBD2 (6 bases). The V gene's germline CDR1 is KGHSH and CDR2 LQKENI. The CDR3 loop spans 15 amino acids. V was shortened by 4 bases and J by 5 bases, with 18 bases between the two germline ends. The CDR3 region has the DNA TGTGCCAGCTCACTCGGACTCTCGGGAGTCCACGAGCAGTACTTC. Its protein is CASSLGLSGVHEQYF.

This clonotype was seen at least ten times. J is TRBJ1-3 and V is TRBV27, with a tentative D call TRBD1 (5 bases). Germline loops: CDR1 MNHEY, CDR2 SMNVEV (reference sequence). This CDR3 contains 18 residues. V was trimmed by 6 bases and J by 1 base, leaving 22 bases between them. The CDR3 reads CASSPQPPHGGSGNTIYF. The CDR3 DNA reads as TGTGCCAGCAGCCCTCAACCCCCCCACGGGGGTTCTGGAAACACCATATATTTT.